There are many counts of the clone carrying this TCR beta chain. Its specificity is unknown. This sample was included in a study of T cells in Graves' hyperthyroidism and ophthalmopathy. As for the study in general: It was at initial diagnosis, before any treatment, that peripheral blood was collected. Findings of the study overall: Prediction of ophthalmopathy progression came a median roughly 6.4 months pre-onset. The blood repertoire included most of the expanded thyroid clonotypes above 0.001.

No ophthalmopathy progression within 18 months constituted stable Graves' hyperthyroidism. The TCR beta CDR3 regions underwent amplification using RNA transcripts as the source. The TCR CDR3 first-round RT-PCR relied on the HTBI primer set. One entry per CDR3 protein, called by TCRdb with MiXCR from the multiplex PCR reads. The sample consists of just under 750,000 distinct CDR3 sequences, approximately 36% of them appearing once. The sample consisted of blood. The origin of this receptor is a woman aged 35 to 49 with Graves' hyperthyroidism.

This chain's CDR3 is CASLLNTYTEAFF. As DNA, the CDR3 is TGTGCCAGTCTCTTGAACACGTACACTGAAGCTTTCTTT. This sequence joins TRBV12-3 or TRBV12-4 and TRBJ1-1, with D unclear. The CDR3 runs 13 residues. V lost 9 bases and J 3 bases, leaving 14 bases between the germline ends.